One sample yielded the 20 T cell receptor beta chains listed below, sequenced in a study of HIV-infected children after antiretroviral therapy interruption. RNA-based 3' RACE libraries used unique molecular identifiers. TCRdb analysed the 3' RACE reads with MiXCR anew, one entry per CDR3 protein. The profile shows roughly 16,000 distinct CDR3 sequences, 3% to 3.5% of them singletons. Stated treatment: PENTA 11 planned treatment interruption arm or continuous ART arm. The input for sequencing was CD45RA+ CD4+ T cells from PBMCs, taken from a donor given antiretroviral therapy, either interrupted or continuous. Subset denoted: naive CD4+ CD45RA+ CD45RO- T cells. These receptors were obtained from a child between 2 and 17 years old with HIV.

This clonotype appeared many times. This chain connects TRBV7-9 to TRBJ2-7; D could derive from TRBD1 or TRBD2 (5 bases each). Germline V gene sequence: CDR1 SEHNR, CDR2 FQNEAQ (reference sequence). The V gene lost 3 bases and the J gene lost 4 bases, with 16 bases spanning the gap. The CDR3 loop spans 15 amino acids. CDR3 nucleotide sequence: TGTGCCAGCAGCTTTTCCGGGACGGACACTTACGAGCAGTACTTC. Protein: CASSFSGTDTYEQYF.

The table lists this clonotype with many counts. The chain employs TRBV5-1 and TRBJ2-5; D remains ambiguous. From germline, CDR1 is SGHRS and CDR2 YFSETQ. The V gene lost 0 bases and the J gene lost 1 base, with 7 bases spanning the gap. CDR3 size: 14 residues. In nucleotides, the CDR3 is TGCGCCAGCAGCTTGGCGGCAGGCCAAGAGACCCAGTACTTC. Its protein is CASSLAAGQETQYF.

This clonotype occurred many times. The chain has TRBV23-1 and TRBJ1-5; 8 bases align to TRBD1. TRBV23-1 is placed among ORFs of uncertain function. J gave up 4 bases and V 6 bases, and 11 bases lay outside the gene matches. The CDR3 runs 16 residues. The CDR3 nucleotides are TGCGCCAGCAGGGGACAGGTGGTTGGCCCAAATCAGCCCCAGCATTTT. This codes for CASRGQVVGPNQPQHF.

Many counts were recorded for this clonotype. This chain links TRBV28 with TRBJ2-7, with TRBD1 as a possible D gene (5 bases). V was pared by 5 bases and J by 3 bases, with 14 bases between. Germline CDR1 and CDR2: MDHEN and SYDVKM. CDR3 length equals 14 residues. CDR3 in DNA: TGTGCCAGCAGTAAAGGGGCTACTGGCTACGAGCAGTACTTC. Protein product: CASSKGATGYEQYF.

This clonotype appeared many times. The chain carries TRBV23-1 and TRBJ2-7; D call uncertain. TRBV23-1 is marked as an open reading frame, function uncertain. The CDR3 covers 13 residues. Trimming stripped 6 bases from V and 3 bases from J, with 12 bases between. CDR3 nucleotides: TGCGCCAGCAGACTTGACGCCTTCTACGAGCAGTACTTC. It translates to CASRLDAFYEQYF.

This clonotype came up many times. The chain links TRBV28 to TRBJ2-7, with 8 bases matching TRBD1. CDR3 length equals 14 residues. Germline CDR1 and CDR2: MDHEN and SYDVKM. J lost 0 bases, V lost 4 bases, and 2 bases had no gene match. In DNA form, the CDR3 reads TGTGCCAGCAGTTGGGACAGGAGCTCCTACGAGCAGTACTTC. Translated: CASSWDRSSYEQYF.

This clonotype was detected ten times or more. The chain joins TRBV23-1 to TRBJ2-7; tentative D call: TRBD1 (6 bases). TRBV23-1 is an ORF, and what it does is uncertain. Trimming left V 0 bases short and J 5 bases short, with 14 bases between. The CDR3 consists of 15 residues. The CDR3 spells CASSQSGQGQDEQYF. Written as DNA, the CDR3 is TGCGCCAGCAGTCAATCTGGGCAGGGGCAGGACGAGCAGTACTTC.

This clonotype qualifies as large. The rearrangement links TRBV14 to TRBJ1-2; 9 nucleotides match TRBD1. The CDR3 is 15 residues long. V lost 4 bases to trimming and J lost 4 bases; unmatched junction nucleotides: 7. Germline values: CDR1 SGHDN, CDR2 FVKESK. CDR3 in DNA: TGTGCCAGCAGCCCAAGGAGACAGGGGGTCTATGGCTACACCTTC. It encodes CASSPRRQGVYGYTF. Full variable domain (outside the CDR3, taken from reference TRBV14 and TRBJ1-2): EAGVTQFPSHSVIEKGQTVTLRCDPISGHDNLYWYRRVMGKEIKFLLHFVKESKQDESGMPNNRFLAERTGGTYSTLKVQPAELEDSGVYFCASSPRRQGVYGYTFGSGTRLTVV.

This clonotype appeared many times. The V and J genes are TRBV19 and TRBJ2-4; D tentatively fits TRBD1 or TRBD2 (5 bases each). Trimming pared 5 bases from V and 0 bases from J, leaving 14 bases between. Germline lookup yields CDR1 LNHDA and CDR2 SQIVND (reference sequence). The CDR3 is 16 amino acids. The DNA of the CDR3 is TGTGCCAGTAGTCCTCAGGGTGGGGGAGCCAAAAACATTCAGTACTTC. Protein product: CASSPQGGGAKNIQYF.

The table lists this clonotype with many counts. This chain connects TRBV5-4 to TRBJ2-7; D remains unclear. Germline lookup yields CDR1 SGHNT and CDR2 YYREEE (reference sequence). This CDR3 is 13 amino acids long. Trimming cost V 2 bases and J 0 bases, with 6 bases left between them. This chain's CDR3 is CASSFAGSYEQYF. CDR3 coding DNA: TGTGCCAGCAGCTTCGCAGGCTCCTACGAGCAGTACTTC.

This clonotype was counted ten times or more. This chain uses TRBV27 with TRBJ2-7; TRBD1 is a possible D gene (5 bases). Trimming removed 2 bases from V and 6 bases from J, with 11 bases in between. Germline loops: CDR1 MNHEY, CDR2 SMNVEV (reference sequence). This CDR3 has 13 residues. Here the CDR3 reads CASSLRTRGEQYF. CDR3 DNA sequence: TGTGCCAGCAGTTTACGGACAAGGGGCGAGCAGTACTTC.

Judged by abundance, this clonotype is medium-sized (0.01 to 0.1%). V usage is TRBV5-5 and J usage is TRBJ1-5; the D gene is possibly TRBD1 (6 bases). Germline V gene lookup returns CDR1 SGHKS and CDR2 YYEKEE (reference sequence). This CDR3 has 14 amino acids. V lost 3 bases and J lost 4, with 11 bases in between. CDR3 in amino acids: CASSSDSPNQPQHF. The CDR3 nucleotides read TGTGCCAGCAGCTCGGACAGCCCTAATCAGCCCCAGCATTTT.

This clonotype was observed at least ten times. The chain employs TRBV12-3 or TRBV12-4 and TRBJ2-7; possibly TRBD2 for D (5 bases). The V gene lost 5 bases and the J gene lost 3 bases, with 8 bases spanning the gap. The CDR3 loop spans 12 amino acids. CDR3 sequence (DNA): TGTGCCAGCAGTCTGGCGGGCTACGAGCAGTACTTC. It codes for CASSLAGYEQYF.

This clonotype was seen repeatedly, ten times or more. The chain employs TRBV12-3 or TRBV12-4 and TRBJ1-5; D is perhaps TRBD1 (5 bases). CDR3 size: 15 residues. V was trimmed by 4 bases and J by 2 bases, leaving 12 bases between them. CDR3: CASSWGPRGNQPQHF. Here the CDR3 DNA reads TGTGCCAGCAGTTGGGGACCGCGGGGCAATCAGCCCCAGCATTTT.

This clonotype was seen many times. The CDR3 DNA reads as TGTGCCAGCAGTCGGGGGGGCTTATTCTCTGGGGCCAACGTCCTGACTTTC. Its translation: CASSRGGLFSGANVLTF. The genes are TRBV12-3 or TRBV12-4 and TRBJ2-6; 8 bases are shared with TRBD2. V shed 5 bases, J shed 0 bases, and the junction held 6 bases outside the gene matches. This CDR3 spans 17 amino acids.

By sample fraction, this clonotype is medium-sized. Sequence at one end of the junction differs from germline and may be a read error. The chain employs TRBV19 and TRBJ2-7; D might be TRBD2 (6 bases). Germline CDR1 and CDR2: LNHDA and SQIVND (reference sequence). The CDR3 is 13 residues long. In DNA, the CDR3 is TGTGCCAGCAGTATAGGGACTGGGTATGAACAGTACTTC. Its protein is CASSIGTGYEQYF.

This clonotype showed up many times. V and J are TRBV5-1 and TRBJ2-5, with TRBD2 matching over 14 bases. CDR3 length: 18 residues. V dropped 4 bases and J dropped 3; count of bases not matched to a gene: 11. Germline lookup yields CDR1 SGHRS and CDR2 YFSETQ. The CDR3 DNA reads as TGCGCCAGCAGCCACACCGGACTAGCGGGGGGCGCTGAAGAGACCCAGTACTTC. Its protein product is CASSHTGLAGGAEETQYF. The variable domain in full, with the rest retrieved from reference TRBV5-1 and TRBJ2-5, is KAGVTQTPRYLIKTRGQQVTLSCSPISGHRSVSWYQQTPGQGLQFLFEYFSETQRNKGNFPGRFSGRQFSNSRSEMNVSTLELGDSALYLCASSHTGLAGGAEETQYFGPGTRLLVL.

Many counts were recorded for this clonotype. The rearrangement uses TRBV5-1 and TRBJ2-5; D might be TRBD2 (6 bases). V was clipped by 0 bases and J by 3 bases, with 9 bases between them. Germline V gene sequence: CDR1 SGHRS, CDR2 YFSETQ. The CDR3 is made up of 14 amino acids. The DNA of the CDR3 is TGCGCCAGCAGCTTGGAGTGGGGGGAAGAGACCCAGTACTTC. Protein product: CASSLEWGEETQYF.

In this sample, this clonotype turned up many times. The chain links TRBV10-1 to TRBJ2-3; a weak D match, TRBD1 (6 bases). V lost 4 bases and J lost 0, with 8 bases in between. The CDR3 is 14 amino acids. Germline assignment: CDR1 WNHNN and CDR2 SYGVQD (reference sequence). CDR3 loop: CASSAGHSTDTQYF. The CDR3 coding sequence is TGCGCCAGCAGTGCGGGACACAGCACAGATACGCAGTATTTT.

This clonotype was found many times. The gene calls are TRBV6-2 or TRBV6-3 and TRBJ2-3, with 10 bases lining up with TRBD2. Germline loops: CDR1 MNHEY, CDR2 SVGEGT. The trim removed 2 bases at V and 3 bases at J, leaving 8 bases unmatched. The CDR3 has 17 residues. This CDR3 is CASSYLKAGGLTDTQYF. In nucleotides, the CDR3 is TGTGCCAGCAGTTACCTCAAAGCGGGGGGGCTTACAGATACGCAGTATTTT.